This T cell receptor beta chain stems from a study of early T cells in non-severe SARS-CoV-2 infection. The wider study: Sequencing of unsorted whole blood was done on bulk RNA, leaving chains unpaired. Whole-study results and caveats: Private and CD4 specificities were missed by VDJdb matching, which favored anti-spike CD8 responses.

At least ten counts were recorded for this clonotype. Its antigen is still unknown. In the library, individual cDNA molecules carried attached unique molecular identifiers. A single record per CDR3 protein comes from TCRdb applying MiXCR to the 5' RACE reads. In the table there are tens of thousands of distinct CDR3 sequences, 14% of which are singletons. Germline V gene lookup returns CDR1 SGDLS and CDR2 YYNGEE. V lost 4 bases to trimming and J lost 6 bases, with 18 bases between them. The CDR3 sequence is 15 residues long. The sample comprised whole blood. The TCR comes from an adult who was a healthcare worker with PCR-confirmed SARS-CoV-2 infection or an uninfected control (not recorded which). The V call is TRBV9, the J call TRBJ2-3; D tentatively reads TRBD1 or TRBD2 (5 bases each). CDR3 sequence reads: CASSPGRPRADTQYF. The CDR3 DNA reads as TGTGCCAGCAGCCCAGGGAGACCCCGGGCCGATACGCAGTATTTT.